This T cell receptor beta chain was identified during a study of T cells expressing NK-cell markers. Study conclusions and caveats: Unclear, still, was the HCMV specificity of the expanded NKG2C+ T cell clones.

The CDR3 has 14 residues. TCRdb re-called the 5' RACE reads; every CDR3 protein appears as one record, without DNA. Recorded here are approximately 170,000 distinct CDR3 sequences; the top ten clones represent around 20%. As to this clonotype: The antigen remains unidentified.

The sample taken for sequencing was blood T cells: a sorted CD56 or NKG2C T cell subset, CD4+ or CD8+ T cells, or bulk PBMC T cells (not recorded which). The clonotype comes from a man aged 18-75 years in good health. This chain joins TRBV12-3 or TRBV12-4 and TRBJ2-3; lacking DNA, the TRBD1 call made by TCRdb goes unchecked. The CDR3 spells CASSWTGSTDTQYF.